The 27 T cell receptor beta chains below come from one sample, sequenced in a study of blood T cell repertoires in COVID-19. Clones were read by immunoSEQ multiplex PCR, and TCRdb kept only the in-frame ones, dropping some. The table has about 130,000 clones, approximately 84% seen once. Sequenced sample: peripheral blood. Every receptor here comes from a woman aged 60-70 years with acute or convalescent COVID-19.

CDR3 amino acids: CASSTGDRGPYGYTF. CDR3 sequence (DNA): TGTGCCAGCTCAACAGGGGATCGGGGCCCTTATGGCTACACCTTC. The J gene is TRBJ1-2, the V gene TRBV2; TRBD1 agrees at 7 bases. The CDR3 spans 15 residues. J lost 5 bases, V lost 8 bases, and 14 bases had no gene match. CDR1 is SNHLY, CDR2 FYNNEI, per germline. The whole variable domain, filled in from reference TRBV2 and TRBJ1-2, reads EPEVTQTPSHQVTQMGQEVILRCVPISNHLYFYWYRQILGQKVEFLVSFYNNEISEKSEIFDDQFSVERPDGSNFTLKIRSTKLEDSAMYFCASSTGDRGPYGYTFGSGTRLTVV.

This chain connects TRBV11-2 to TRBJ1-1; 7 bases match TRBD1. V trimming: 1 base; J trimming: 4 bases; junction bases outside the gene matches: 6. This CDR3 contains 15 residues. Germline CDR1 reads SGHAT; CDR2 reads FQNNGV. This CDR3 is CASSLGPGGSTEAFF. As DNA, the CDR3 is TGTGCCAGCAGCTTAGGTCCAGGGGGGAGCACTGAAGCTTTCTTT.

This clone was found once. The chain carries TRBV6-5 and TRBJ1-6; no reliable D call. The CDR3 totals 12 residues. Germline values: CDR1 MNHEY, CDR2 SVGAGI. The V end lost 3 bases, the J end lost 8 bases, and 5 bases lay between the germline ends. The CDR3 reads CASSYSDSPLHF. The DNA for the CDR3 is TGTGCCAGCAGTTATTCGGATTCACCCCTCCACTTT.

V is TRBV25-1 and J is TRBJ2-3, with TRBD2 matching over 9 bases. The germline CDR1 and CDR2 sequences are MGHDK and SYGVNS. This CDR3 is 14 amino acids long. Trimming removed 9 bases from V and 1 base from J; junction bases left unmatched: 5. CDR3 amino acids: CASSASGGTDTQYF. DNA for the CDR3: TGTGCCAGTAGCGCTAGCGGGGGCACAGATACGCAGTATTTT. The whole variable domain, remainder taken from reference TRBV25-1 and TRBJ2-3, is EADIYQTPRYLVIGTGKKITLECSQTMGHDKMYWYQQDPGMELHLIHYSYGVNSTEKGDLSSESTVSRIRTEHFPLTLESARPSHTSQYLCASSASGGTDTQYFGPGTRLTVL.

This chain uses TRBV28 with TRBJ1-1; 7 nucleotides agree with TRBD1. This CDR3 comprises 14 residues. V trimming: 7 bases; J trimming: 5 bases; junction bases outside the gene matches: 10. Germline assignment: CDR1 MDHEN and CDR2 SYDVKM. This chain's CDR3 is CASIPGQRTTEAFF. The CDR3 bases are TGTGCCAGCATTCCGGGACAGCGAACTACTGAAGCTTTCTTT.

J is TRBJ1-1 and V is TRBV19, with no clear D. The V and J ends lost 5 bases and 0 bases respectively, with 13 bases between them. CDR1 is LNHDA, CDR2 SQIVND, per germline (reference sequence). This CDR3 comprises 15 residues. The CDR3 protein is CASSSRTSMNTEAFF. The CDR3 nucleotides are TGTGCCAGTAGTTCCCGGACTAGCATGAACACTGAAGCTTTCTTT. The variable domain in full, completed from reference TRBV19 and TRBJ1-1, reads DGGITQSPKYLFRKEGQNVTLSCEQNLNHDAMYWYRQDPGQGLRLIYYSQIVNDFQKGDIAEGYSVSREKKESFPLTVTSAQKNPTAFYLCASSSRTSMNTEAFFGQGTRLTVV.

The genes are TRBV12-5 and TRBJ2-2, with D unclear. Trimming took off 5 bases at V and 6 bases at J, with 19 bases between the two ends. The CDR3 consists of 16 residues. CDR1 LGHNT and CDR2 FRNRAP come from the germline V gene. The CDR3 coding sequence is TGTGCTAGTGGTAGAATGCCACCAGTTTATGCCGGGGAGCTGTTTTTT. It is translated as CASGRMPPVYAGELFF.

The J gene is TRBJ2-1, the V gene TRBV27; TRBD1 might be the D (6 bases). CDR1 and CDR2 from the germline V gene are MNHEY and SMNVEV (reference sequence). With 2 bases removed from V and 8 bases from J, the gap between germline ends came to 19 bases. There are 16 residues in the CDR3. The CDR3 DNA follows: TGTGCCAGCAGTTTAGTAGGGGGAAGGGGTCGGGATGAGCAGTTCTTC. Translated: CASSLVGGRGRDEQFF.

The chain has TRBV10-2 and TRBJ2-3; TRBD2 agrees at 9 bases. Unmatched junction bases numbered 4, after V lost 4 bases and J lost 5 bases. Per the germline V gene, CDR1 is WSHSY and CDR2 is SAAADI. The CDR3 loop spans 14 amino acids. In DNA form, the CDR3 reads TGCGCCAGCAGTGGGGCGGGGGGGGAAGATACGCAGTATTTT. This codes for CASSGAGGEDTQYF.

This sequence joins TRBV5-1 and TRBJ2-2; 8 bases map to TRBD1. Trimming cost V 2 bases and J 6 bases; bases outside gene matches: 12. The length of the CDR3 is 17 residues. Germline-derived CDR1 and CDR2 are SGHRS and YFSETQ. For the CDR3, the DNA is TGCGCCAGCAGCTTAAGCCCTGGGCAGGGGGCATCCGGGGAGCTGTTTTTT. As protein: CASSLSPGQGASGELFF. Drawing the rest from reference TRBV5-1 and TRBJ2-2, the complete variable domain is KAGVTQTPRYLIKTRGQQVTLSCSPISGHRSVSWYQQTPGQGLQFLFEYFSETQRNKGNFPGRFSGRQFSNSRSEMNVSTLELGDSALYLCASSLSPGQGASGELFFGEGSRLTVL.

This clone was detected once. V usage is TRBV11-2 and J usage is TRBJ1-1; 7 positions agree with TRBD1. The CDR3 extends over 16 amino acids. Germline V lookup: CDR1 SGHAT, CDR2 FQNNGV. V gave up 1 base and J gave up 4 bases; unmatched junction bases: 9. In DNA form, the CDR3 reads TGTGCCAGCAGCTTAGGGAGGGGGCGGGGCAGCACTGAAGCTTTCTTT. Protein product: CASSLGRGRGSTEAFF.

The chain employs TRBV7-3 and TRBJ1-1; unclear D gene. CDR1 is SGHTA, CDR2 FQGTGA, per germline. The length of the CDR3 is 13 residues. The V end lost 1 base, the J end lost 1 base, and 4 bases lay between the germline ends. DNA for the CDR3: TGTGCCAGCAGCTTAAACAGGAACACTGAAGCTTTCTTT. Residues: CASSLNRNTEAFF.

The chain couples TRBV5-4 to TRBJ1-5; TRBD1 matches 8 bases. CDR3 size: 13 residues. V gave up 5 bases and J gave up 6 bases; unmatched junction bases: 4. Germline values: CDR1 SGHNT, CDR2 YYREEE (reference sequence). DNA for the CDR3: TGTGCCAGCAGTAGACAGGGGACTCAGCCCCAGCATTTT. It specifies CASSRQGTQPQHF.

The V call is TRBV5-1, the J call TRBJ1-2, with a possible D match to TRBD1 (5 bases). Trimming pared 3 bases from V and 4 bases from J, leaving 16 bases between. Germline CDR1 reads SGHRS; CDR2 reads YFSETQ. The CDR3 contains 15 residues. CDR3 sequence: CASSSDSTSSYGYTF. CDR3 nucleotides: TGCGCCAGCAGCTCCGACAGTACCTCTTCCTATGGCTACACCTTC.

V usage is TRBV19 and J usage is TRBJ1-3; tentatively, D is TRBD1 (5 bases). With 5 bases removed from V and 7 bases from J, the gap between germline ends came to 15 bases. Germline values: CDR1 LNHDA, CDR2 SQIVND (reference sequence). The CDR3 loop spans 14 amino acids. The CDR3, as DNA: TGTGCCAGTAGTCCACAGAAAAGACAGAACACCATATATTTT. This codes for CASSPQKRQNTIYF.

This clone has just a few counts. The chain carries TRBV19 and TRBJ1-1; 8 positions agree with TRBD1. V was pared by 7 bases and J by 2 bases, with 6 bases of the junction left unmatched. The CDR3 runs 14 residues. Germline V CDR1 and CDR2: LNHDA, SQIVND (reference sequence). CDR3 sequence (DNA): TGTGCCAGTATTACCGGGACAGGAAACACTGAAGCTTTCTTT. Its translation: CASITGTGNTEAFF. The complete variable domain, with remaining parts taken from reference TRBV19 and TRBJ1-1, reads DGGITQSPKYLFRKEGQNVTLSCEQNLNHDAMYWYRQDPGQGLRLIYYSQIVNDFQKGDIAEGYSVSREKKESFPLTVTSAQKNPTAFYLCASITGTGNTEAFFGQGTRLTVV.

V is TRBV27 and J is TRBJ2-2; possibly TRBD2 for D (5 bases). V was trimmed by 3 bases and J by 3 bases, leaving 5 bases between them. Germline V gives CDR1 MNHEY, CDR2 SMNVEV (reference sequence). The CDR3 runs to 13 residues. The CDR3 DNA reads TGTGCCAGCAGTTTCGGGGACACCGGGGAGCTGTTTTTT. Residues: CASSFGDTGELFF.

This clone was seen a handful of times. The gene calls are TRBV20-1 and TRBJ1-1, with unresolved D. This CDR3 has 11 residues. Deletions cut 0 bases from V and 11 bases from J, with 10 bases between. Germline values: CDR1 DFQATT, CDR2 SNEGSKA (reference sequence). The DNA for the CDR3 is TGCAGTGCTAGAGAAGGCCAGGCGGCTTTCTTT. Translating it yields CSAREGQAAFF.

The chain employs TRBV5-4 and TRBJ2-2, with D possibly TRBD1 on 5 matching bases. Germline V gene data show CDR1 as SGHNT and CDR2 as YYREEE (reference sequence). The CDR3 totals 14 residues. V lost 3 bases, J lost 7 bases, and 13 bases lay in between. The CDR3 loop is CASSYVDINGELFF. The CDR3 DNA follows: TGTGCCAGCAGCTATGTGGACATAAACGGGGAGCTGTTTTTT. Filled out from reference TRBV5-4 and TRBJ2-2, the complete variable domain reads ETGVTQSPTHLIKTRGQQVTLRCSSQSGHNTVSWYQQALGQGPQFIFQYYREEENGRGNFPPRFSGLQFPNYSSELNVNALELDDSALYLCASSYVDINGELFFGEGSRLTVL.

The CDR3 sequence is CASSRGQGNSPLHF. In DNA form, the CDR3 reads TGCGCCAGCAGCCGCGGACAGGGGAATTCACCCCTCCACTTT. The chain employs TRBV4-1 and TRBJ1-6; 9 bases match TRBD1. CDR3 length: 14 residues. Germline V gene lookup returns CDR1 MGHRA and CDR2 YSYEKL. V dropped 4 bases and J dropped 7; count of bases not matched to a gene: 2.

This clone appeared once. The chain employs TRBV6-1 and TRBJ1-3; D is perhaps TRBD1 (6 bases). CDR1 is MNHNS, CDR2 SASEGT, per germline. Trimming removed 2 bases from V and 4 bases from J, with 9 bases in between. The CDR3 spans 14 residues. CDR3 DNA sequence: TGTGCCAGCAGTGAATATGGACAGGGAAACACCATATATTTT. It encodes CASSEYGQGNTIYF.

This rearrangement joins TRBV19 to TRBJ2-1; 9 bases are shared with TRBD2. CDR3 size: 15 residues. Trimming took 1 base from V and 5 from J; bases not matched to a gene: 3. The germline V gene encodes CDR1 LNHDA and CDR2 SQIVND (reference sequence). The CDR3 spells CASSIASGVNNEQFF. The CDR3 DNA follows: TGTGCCAGTAGTATAGCTAGCGGGGTGAACAATGAGCAGTTCTTC.

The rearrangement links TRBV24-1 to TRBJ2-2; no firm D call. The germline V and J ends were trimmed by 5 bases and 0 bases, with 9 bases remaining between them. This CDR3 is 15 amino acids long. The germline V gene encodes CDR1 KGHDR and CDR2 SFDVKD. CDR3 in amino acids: CATSVRKSNTGELFF. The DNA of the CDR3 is TGTGCCACCAGTGTTAGAAAATCGAACACCGGGGAGCTGTTTTTT.

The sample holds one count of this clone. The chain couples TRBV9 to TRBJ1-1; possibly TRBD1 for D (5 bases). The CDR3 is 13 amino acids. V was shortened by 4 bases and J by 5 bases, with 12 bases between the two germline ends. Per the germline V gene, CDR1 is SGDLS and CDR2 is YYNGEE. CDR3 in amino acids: CASSQNGGTEAFF. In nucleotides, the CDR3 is TGTGCCAGCAGCCAGAATGGGGGGACTGAAGCTTTCTTT.

The chain's CDR3 is CASSQEARGSNQPQHF. The CDR3 nucleotides read TGTGCCAGCAGCCAAGAAGCACGGGGAAGCAATCAGCCCCAGCATTTT. V usage is TRBV4-2 and J usage is TRBJ1-5; D unresolved. The CDR3 totals 16 residues. V gave up 0 bases and J gave up 1 base, with 10 bases separating them. Germline CDR1 and CDR2: LGHNA and YNFKEQ.

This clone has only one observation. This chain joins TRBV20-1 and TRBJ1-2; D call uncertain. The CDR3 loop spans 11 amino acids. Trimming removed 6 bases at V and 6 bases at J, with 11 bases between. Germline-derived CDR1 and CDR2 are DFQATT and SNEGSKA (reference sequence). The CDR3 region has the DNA TGCAGTGCCTGGAGAGCGGATGGCTACACCTTC. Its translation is CSAWRADGYTF.

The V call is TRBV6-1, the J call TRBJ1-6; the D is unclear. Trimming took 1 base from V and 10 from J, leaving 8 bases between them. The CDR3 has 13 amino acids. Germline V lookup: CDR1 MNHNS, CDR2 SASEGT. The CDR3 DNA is TGTGCCAGCAGTGAAGGGAGGGTCTCACCCCTCCACTTT. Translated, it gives CASSEGRVSPLHF.